These 5 T cell receptor beta chains share one sample of origin, sequenced in a study of PD-L1 blockade in urothelial cancer (dated by TCRdb to about 2017). Library preparation used the immunoSEQ multiplex PCR assay. TCRdb limited this immuneACCESS table to in-frame rearrangements with V and J called. A share of clones is missing; checked studies link under half to unresolved V genes, and the rest is unexplained. The sample table shows about 130,000 clones, and about 82% are seen once. 2.4% of the sample is in the top ten clones. Sample time point, as interpreted from the label and publication: peripheral blood 6 weeks after treatment start. Here the sequenced sample was PBMCs, taken around atezolizumab (anti-PD-L1) treatment. These receptor sequences come from a man in his forties or fifties with urothelial cancer.

V gene TRBV19 combines with J gene TRBJ2-7; no clear D. V dropped 4 bases and J dropped 4 bases, with 8 bases sitting between them. CDR3 size: 12 residues. CDR1 and CDR2 (germline): LNHDA, SQIVND (reference sequence). The CDR3 DNA sequence: TGTGCCAGTAGTACCCCCCCGTACGAGCAGTACTTC. This gives the protein CASSTPPYEQYF.

The CDR3 loop is CASSYLPGPARGVPEAFF. In nucleotides, the CDR3 is TGTGCCAGCAGCTACTTACCCGGACCCGCTCGGGGGGTCCCTGAAGCTTTCTTT. V gene TRBV5-5 combines with J gene TRBJ1-1; D might be TRBD1 (5 bases). The V gene lost 3 bases and the J gene lost 6 bases, with 27 bases spanning the gap. The CDR3 sequence is 18 residues long. Germline CDR1 SGHKS, CDR2 YYEKEE (reference sequence).

The chain has TRBV7-9 and TRBJ2-1; 12 nucleotides align to TRBD2. Germline V CDR1 and CDR2: SEHNR, FQNEAQ (reference sequence). V was clipped by 6 bases and J by 7 bases; unmatched bases: 7. This CDR3 has 15 residues. CDR3 in amino acids: CASRETGTSGNEQFF. The DNA of the CDR3 is TGTGCCAGCAGAGAGACCGGGACTAGCGGGAATGAGCAGTTCTTC.

The rearrangement links TRBV29-1 to TRBJ1-1; D may be TRBD1 (6 bases). The germline V gene encodes CDR1 SQVTM and CDR2 ANQGSEA. The V gene lost 6 bases and the J gene lost 3 bases, with 8 bases spanning the gap. The CDR3 has 11 residues. CDR3 DNA sequence: TGCAGCGTGTACAGGGACACTGAAGCTTTCTTT. This translates into CSVYRDTEAFF.

The chain carries TRBV7-2 and TRBJ1-1; D gene unclear. The V gene lost 3 bases and the J gene lost 11 bases, with 10 bases spanning the gap. This CDR3 is built from 11 residues. Germline CDR1 SGHTA, CDR2 FQGNSA. The CDR3 loop is CASSFGRGAFF. The CDR3 region has the DNA TGTGCCAGCAGCTTTGGGCGCGGGGCTTTCTTT.